These 6 T cell receptor beta chains originate from one sample sequenced in a study of shared clonotypes between healthy human individuals. Produced via immunoSEQ multiplex PCR; TCRdb's table is partial and in-frame only. Found here are hundreds of thousands of clones, under 80% of them singletons; the top ten hold 1.5% to 2%. Sample: memory CD4+ T cells sorted from blood. The subset was: CD45RA-negative fraction. Receptors were obtained from a woman aged 25 to 45 in good health.

The V and J genes are TRBV4-2 and TRBJ1-5; D unclear. Germline V gene lookup returns CDR1 LGHNA and CDR2 YNFKEQ. There are 16 residues in the CDR3. The V end lost 0 bases, the J end lost 3 bases, and 12 bases lay between the germline ends. The CDR3 sequence: CASSQESGNNNQPQHF. The DNA for the CDR3 is TGTGCCAGCAGCCAAGAGTCCGGGAATAACAATCAGCCCCAGCATTTT.

Turning to this clone: Other nucleotide sequences in the sample specify the same CDR3. This sequence joins TRBV18 and TRBJ1-1; the D gene is possibly TRBD1 (5 bases). CDR3 size: 14 residues. Per germline, CDR1 KGHSH and CDR2 LQKENI. V was trimmed by 3 bases and J by 1 base, leaving 9 bases between them. The CDR3 loop reads CASSPMTENTEAFF. Here the CDR3 DNA reads TGTGCCAGCTCACCTATGACAGAGAACACTGAAGCTTTCTTT.

The table lists this clone with many counts. This chain connects TRBV28 to TRBJ1-5; no firm D call. The CDR3 is 14 amino acids. Per germline, CDR1 MDHEN and CDR2 SYDVKM. The V gene lost 4 bases and the J gene lost 7 bases, with 14 bases spanning the gap. In nucleotides, the CDR3 is TGTGCCAGCAGTTCAACTAGAGGGCGACAGCCCCAGCATTTT. Amino acids: CASSSTRGRQPQHF.

The V gene is TRBV29-1, the J gene TRBJ2-3; no definite D call. The V gene lost 7 bases and the J gene lost 4 bases, with 6 bases spanning the gap. This CDR3 has 10 amino acids. The germline CDR1 and CDR2 sequences are SQVTM and ANQGSEA. CDR3 DNA sequence: TGCAGCGCCCTCGCAGATACGCAGTATTTT. It encodes CSALADTQYF.

The rearrangement links TRBV5-1 to TRBJ2-7, with 10 nucleotides matching TRBD2. Germline V gives CDR1 SGHRS, CDR2 YFSETQ. The CDR3 runs 15 residues. V gave up 4 bases and J gave up 2 bases; unmatched junction bases: 6. CDR3 protein: CASSQATSGPYEQYF. As DNA, the CDR3 is TGCGCCAGCAGCCAGGCGACTAGCGGGCCCTACGAGCAGTACTTC.

This clone was recorded a few times. Other nucleotide sequences from this sample produce the same CDR3. The gene calls are TRBV2 and TRBJ2-7, with a possible D match to TRBD1 (6 bases). The CDR3 is 12 amino acids. The germline V and J ends were trimmed by 6 bases and 3 bases, with 9 bases remaining between them. Germline assignment: CDR1 SNHLY and CDR2 FYNNEI. The DNA for the CDR3 is TGTGCCAGCAGCAGGGGAAGCTACGAGCAGTACTTC. This translates into CASSRGSYEQYF.